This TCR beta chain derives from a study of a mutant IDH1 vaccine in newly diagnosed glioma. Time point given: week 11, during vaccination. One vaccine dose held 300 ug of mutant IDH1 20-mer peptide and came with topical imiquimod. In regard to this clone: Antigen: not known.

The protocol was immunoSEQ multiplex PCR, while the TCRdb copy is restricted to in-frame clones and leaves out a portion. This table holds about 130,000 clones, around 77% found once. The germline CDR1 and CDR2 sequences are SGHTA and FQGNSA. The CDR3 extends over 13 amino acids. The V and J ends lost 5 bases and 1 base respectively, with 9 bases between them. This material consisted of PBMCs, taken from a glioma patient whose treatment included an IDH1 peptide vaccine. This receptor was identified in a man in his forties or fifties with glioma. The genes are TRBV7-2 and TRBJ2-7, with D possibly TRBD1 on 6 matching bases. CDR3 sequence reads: CASSPTGSYEQYF. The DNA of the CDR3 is TGTGCCAGCAGCCCAACAGGGTCCTACGAGCAGTACTTC. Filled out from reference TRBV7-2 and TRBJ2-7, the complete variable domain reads GAGVSQSPSNKVTEKGKDVELRCDPISGHTALYWYRQSLGQGLEFLIYFQGNSAPDKSGLPSDRFSAERTGGSVSTLTIQRTQQEDSAVYLCASSPTGSYEQYFGPGTRLTVT.